This TCR beta chain was observed in a study of cytomegalovirus exposure and HLA in healthy donors. General study findings and limits: Altogether, around 160 TCR beta chains were recorded as cytomegalovirus-associated. With high specificity and sensitivity, the classifier reportedly diagnosed cytomegalovirus status.

Remarks on this clone: Its cognate antigen is unknown.

Primers included in the PCR were 60 Vbeta and 13 Jbeta primers. Assay: immunoSEQ multiplex PCR; the TCRdb copy retains only in-frame clones and omits some. The data hold approximately 88,000 clones, with 80% observed a single time. The TCR originated in a young man in good health and CMV-seronegative. Sequenced input: PBMCs.

The CDR3 DNA reads as TGCGCCAGCAGCTCGGGCCAGGGACTCACAGATACGCAGTATTTT. It yields the protein CASSSGQGLTDTQYF. J is TRBJ2-3 and V is TRBV5-1; weak D call: TRBD2 (6 bases). Per the germline V gene, CDR1 is SGHRS and CDR2 is YFSETQ. The CDR3 has 15 residues. V lost 3 bases to trimming and J lost 2 bases, with 13 bases between them. The variable domain in full, completed from reference TRBV5-1 and TRBJ2-3, reads KAGVTQTPRYLIKTRGQQVTLSCSPISGHRSVSWYQQTPGQGLQFLFEYFSETQRNKGNFPGRFSGRQFSNSRSEMNVSTLELGDSALYLCASSSGQGLTDTQYFGPGTRLTVL.